This T cell receptor beta chain was observed in a study of molecular identifiers for immune sequencing clone quantification. Findings and limits, study-wide: Beyond 20 RNA copies, clones held over 97% of effector molecules, compared with under 1% in naive cells. Amid around 900,000 naive cells, spiked Jurkat TCR RNA from one cell was reportedly still detectable.

In germline, CDR1 is MNHEY, CDR2 SVGAGI. Trimming left V 0 bases short and J 3 bases short, with 15 bases between. This CDR3 comprises 16 residues. This clonotype was observed many times. Its specificity is not known. Sorting defined naive CD8 T cells as CD8+CD4-CCR7+CD45RA+. Previously described methods and listed TCR primers were used for bulk TCR libraries. One entry per CDR3 protein results from TCRdb running MiXCR on the PCR reads. Here the sample spans 460,000 or so distinct CDR3 sequences, around 21% being singletons. Sequencing was carried out using naive CD8+ T cells from blood, with Jurkat cell RNA spiked in. The subset denotes: FACS-sorted CD8+CD4-CCR7+CD45RA+ naive T cells. The TCR was taken from a human donor in good health. Some libraries in this study had Jurkat cell RNA spiked in. The chain uses TRBV6-5 and TRBJ2-7, with D perhaps matching TRBD1 (6 bases). CDR3 amino acids: CASSYSFLQGFYEQYF. CDR3 bases: TGTGCCAGCAGTTACTCGTTCCTCCAGGGGTTCTACGAGCAGTACTTC.